The present entry profiles one T cell receptor (beta chain) with its context. The CD45RA-negative fraction was bead-selected with anti-CD45RO to obtain memory T cells. These data are taken from a study of relationships among human T cell subsets. CDR3 size: 15 residues. Losses at the gene ends were 10 bases for V and 6 bases for J; bases not matched to a gene: 11. From mRNA, alpha and beta CDR3 regions were amplified using semiquantitative ARM-PCR. ARM-PCR used tagged nested gene-specific primers, then communal superprimers for exponential amplification. TCRdb reanalysed the multiplex PCR reads using MiXCR and keeps one entry per CDR3 protein. The table has thousands of distinct CDR3 sequences, 45% to 65% seen once.

The TCR originated in a man aged 35-49 years in good health. The material sequenced was memory T cells sorted from blood. This chain links TRBV12-3 or TRBV12-4 with TRBJ2-1; TRBD1 aligns across 11 bases. This CDR3 is CANRGGTGGGNEQFF. The CDR3 DNA is TGTGCCAACCGGGGTGGGACAGGGGGAGGCAATGAGCAGTTCTTC.